This T cell receptor (beta chain) was sequenced for a study of early T cells in non-severe SARS-CoV-2 infection (dated by TCRdb to about 2021). For the study in its entirety: Bulk RNA from unsorted whole blood was used for TCR sequencing, so alpha and beta chains could not be paired. What the authors observed across the whole study: VDJdb matching was skewed toward anti-spike CD8 responses and likely underestimated virus-specific expansions, missing private and CD4 specificities.

The study was a case-control design nested within a healthcare worker cohort in London, UK, with weekly nasopharyngeal swab PCR tests and blood sampling. Healthcare workers were recruited between 23 and 31 March 2020, during the week of the UK lockdown, and were followed weekly for up to about 16 weeks. This clonotype was observed a handful of times. What this receptor recognizes is not known. Within one base of it there is no much larger clone, and no base qualities were kept. The library relied on 5' RACE. Instrument on record: NextSeq 500. Unique molecular identifiers were attached to individual cDNA molecules in the TCR library protocol so that sequencing error and PCR bias could be corrected. Both TCR alpha and beta chains were sequenced, and tight co-correlation was observed between alpha and beta sequence abundances in each sample. Per the original workflow: V gene, J gene and CDR3 annotation of TCR sequences was performed with Decombinator V4. Expanded TCRs were defined as changing significantly between any two time points under a Poisson model with p below 0.0001. TCR abundances were normalised to the total number of TCRs sequenced per sample and expressed as counts per million. TRAV1-2 paired with TRAJ12, TRAJ20 or TRAJ33 defined MAIT TCRs, while TRAV10 paired with TRAJ18 defined iNKT TCRs. VDJdb, accessed 1 November 2021, was searched for CMV, EBV and SARS-CoV-2 annotated TCRs, with TCRs annotated for multiple antigens excluded. TCRdb ran its own pipeline on the public reads, namely fastp trimming at Q25 and MiXCR clone calling, and kept in-frame beta chains. Every CDR3 protein is listed once, alongside the most common genes and DNA of its rows. TCRdb, rather than the study authors, made the V and J calls. The sample table holds about 100,000 distinct CDR3 sequences, of which approximately 13% were seen once. The ten largest clones take up under 2.5% of the sample.

Looking up the germline V gene (reference sequence) yields CDR1 MNHEY and CDR2 SMNVEV. Including the terminal cysteine and phenylalanine, the CDR3 comprises 16 residues. This entry keeps only the CDR3 DNA: 48 bases, framed from base 1. The germline V and J ends show losses of 3 bases and 3 bases respectively, and no gene match explains 8 bases of the junction. The sequencing sample was made of whole blood. The rearranged chain carries TRBV27 and TRBJ2-7; 10 bases in the middle match TRBD1. The receptor was derived from an adult who was a healthcare worker with PCR-confirmed SARS-CoV-2 infection or an uninfected control (not recorded which). The CDR3 sequence is CASSLYPGTGDYEQYF. The DNA reads as follows: TGTGCCAGCAGTTTGTATCCAGGGACAGGGGACTACGAGCAGTACTTC.